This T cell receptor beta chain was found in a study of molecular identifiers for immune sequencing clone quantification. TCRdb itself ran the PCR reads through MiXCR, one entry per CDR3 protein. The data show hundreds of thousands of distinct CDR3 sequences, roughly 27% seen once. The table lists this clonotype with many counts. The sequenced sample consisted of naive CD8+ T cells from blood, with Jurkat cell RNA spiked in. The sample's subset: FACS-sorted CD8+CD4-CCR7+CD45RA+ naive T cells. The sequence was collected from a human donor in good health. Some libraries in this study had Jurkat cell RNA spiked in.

The CDR3 DNA is TGTGCCAGCAGCGTAGCCGGCGGTATCACAGATACGCAGTATTTT. Translation: CASSVAGGITDTQYF. V is TRBV9 and J is TRBJ2-3; unclear D gene. From germline, CDR1 is SGDLS and CDR2 YYNGEE. The V and J ends lost 0 bases and 2 bases respectively, with 10 bases between them. This CDR3 region has 15 residues.